This T cell receptor (beta chain) was captured in a study of shared clonotypes between healthy human individuals. Study overall: Participating donors consisted of two women and a few men aged 18 to 49.

Findings of the study overall: Around 5% was the fraction of naive CD4 clonotypes found shared across several donors.

The data were produced by immunoSEQ multiplex PCR, yet TCRdb's version contains in-frame clones alone and is incomplete. Of about 510,000 clones in the sample, about 96% were seen once. Details on this clone: Its cognate antigen is unknown.

Germline loops: CDR1 WSHSY, CDR2 SAAADI. J was trimmed by 1 base and V by 6 bases; bases with no gene match: 7. There are 16 residues in the CDR3. All donors qualified as healthy HIV-negative adults and had experienced no recent acute infections or vaccinations. The split of CD4+ cells yielded CD45RA+ naive and CD45RA-negative memory subsets. V usage is TRBV10-2 and J usage is TRBJ2-2, with 8 bases matching TRBD1. The sequencing input was naive CD4+ T cells sorted from blood. The sample's subset: CD45RA+ positively selected. The receptor was isolated from a woman younger than 45 in good health. The CDR3 DNA sequence: TGCGCCAGCAGATACTCCGGGACAGGGAACACCGGGGAGCTGTTTTTT. Residues: CASRYSGTGNTGELFF.